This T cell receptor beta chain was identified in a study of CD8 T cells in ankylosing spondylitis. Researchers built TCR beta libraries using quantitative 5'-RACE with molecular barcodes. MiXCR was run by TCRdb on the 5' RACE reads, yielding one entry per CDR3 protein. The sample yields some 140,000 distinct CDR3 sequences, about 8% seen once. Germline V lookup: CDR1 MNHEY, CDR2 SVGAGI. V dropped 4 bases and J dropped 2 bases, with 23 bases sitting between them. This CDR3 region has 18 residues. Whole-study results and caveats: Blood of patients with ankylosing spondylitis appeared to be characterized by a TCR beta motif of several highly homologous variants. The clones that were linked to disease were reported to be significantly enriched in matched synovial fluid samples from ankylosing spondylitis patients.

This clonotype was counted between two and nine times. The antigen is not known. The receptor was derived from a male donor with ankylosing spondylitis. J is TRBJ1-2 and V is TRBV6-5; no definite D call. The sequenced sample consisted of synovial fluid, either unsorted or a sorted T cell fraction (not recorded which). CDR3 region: CASSSLRALERANYGYTF. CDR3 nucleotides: TGTGCCAGCAGTTCCCTCCGGGCCCTAGAAAGAGCCAACTATGGCTACACCTTC.